These 27 T cell receptor beta chains originate from one sample sequenced in a study of blood T cell repertoires in COVID-19 (dated by TCRdb to between 2020 and 2021). The method was the immunoSEQ multiplex PCR assay. In its TCRdb copy, this immuneACCESS table keeps in-frame sequences only and misses some clones. Where compared with another copy, unresolved V genes explain less than half of these, and the others have no known cause. Counted in this sample were about 290,000 clones; around 86% of them appeared once. The ten largest clones take up about 1.8% of the sample. The sample consisted of PBMCs or T cells enriched from blood (not recorded which). The receptors derive from a woman aged 40 to 49 who had recovered from COVID-19.

The V gene is TRBV6-6, the J gene TRBJ2-2, with D possibly matching TRBD2 (5 bases). The CDR3 consists of 15 residues. Germline CDR1 is MNHNY and CDR2 is SVGAGI (reference sequence). Trimming stripped 0 bases from V and 0 bases from J, with 5 bases between. CDR3 amino acids: CASSYSGTNTGELFF. Here the CDR3 DNA reads TGTGCCAGCAGTTACTCCGGGACGAACACCGGGGAGCTGTTTTTT.

The table lists this clone with a count of one. The chain combines TRBV7-2 with TRBJ1-6; TRBD1 might be the D (6 bases). Trimming took off 2 bases at V and 4 bases at J, with 9 bases between the two ends. Germline CDR1 SGHTA, CDR2 FQGNSA. The CDR3 has 15 amino acids. The CDR3 nucleotides read TGTGCCAGCAGCTTATGGGACACTTATAATTCACCCCTCCACTTT. This gives the protein CASSLWDTYNSPLHF.

V usage is TRBV6-5 and J usage is TRBJ2-4; 7 nucleotides agree with TRBD1. Germline CDR1 reads MNHEY; CDR2 reads SVGAGI. This CDR3 is built from 13 residues. V dropped 6 bases and J dropped 8; count of bases not matched to a gene: 7. The CDR3 reads CASRETGYDIQYF. The CDR3 coding sequence is TGTGCCAGCAGAGAGACAGGGTACGACATTCAGTACTTC.

The gene calls are TRBV29-1 and TRBJ2-5; 8 bases line up with TRBD1. CDR1 is SQVTM and CDR2 is ANQGSEA in the germline V gene. V was pared by 3 bases and J by 4 bases, with 10 bases of the junction left unmatched. The CDR3 totals 15 residues. The CDR3 sequence is CSVDTSGGQRETQYF. CDR3 in DNA: TGCAGCGTTGATACCTCAGGGGGCCAGAGAGAGACCCAGTACTTC.

The genes are TRBV28 and TRBJ1-3, with 9 nucleotides matching TRBD1. With 1 base clipped from V and 3 bases from J, the junction kept 4 bases outside the gene matches. CDR3 size: 16 residues. CDR1 is MDHEN and CDR2 is SYDVKM in the germline V gene. The CDR3 region has the DNA TGTGCCAGCAGTTTATATGGGACAGGGCTTGGAAACACCATATATTTT. Amino acid sequence: CASSLYGTGLGNTIYF.

This sequence joins TRBV19 and TRBJ1-5; D unclear. CDR3 length: 15 amino acids. Germline loops: CDR1 LNHDA, CDR2 SQIVND (reference sequence). The V end lost 1 base, the J end lost 7 bases, and 14 bases lay between the germline ends. DNA for the CDR3: TGTGCCAGTAGTATAGTGGTGGTAACGGGGCAGCCCCAGCATTTT. Residues: CASSIVVVTGQPQHF.

The chain combines TRBV29-1 with TRBJ1-1; D is ambiguous. Trimming cost V 7 bases and J 7 bases, with 19 bases left between them. CDR1 and CDR2 from the germline V gene are SQVTM and ANQGSEA. The CDR3 consists of 13 residues. Here the CDR3 reads CSATTGGLGEAFF. CDR3 DNA sequence: TGCAGCGCCACCACGGGAGGGTTAGGTGAAGCTTTCTTT.

This chain connects TRBV6-1 to TRBJ2-7, with D maybe TRBD2 (6 bases). The V gene's germline CDR1 is MNHNS and CDR2 SASEGT. Trimming pared 4 bases from V and 0 bases from J, leaving 25 bases between. The CDR3 totals 19 residues. The CDR3 DNA sequence: TGTGCCAGCAGTGCTCGAGTAGTTAGTCGGCGGGGTATCTCCTACGAGCAGTACTTC. This gives the protein CASSARVVSRRGISYEQYF.

J is TRBJ1-2 and V is TRBV3-1 (or the pseudogene TRBV3-2); the D gene is possibly TRBD1 (5 bases). This CDR3 spans 14 amino acids. Germline CDR1 reads LGHDT; CDR2 reads YNNKEL (reference sequence). V lost 1 base to trimming and J lost 5 bases, with 11 bases between them. CDR3 residues: CASSQGGAGYGYTF. The CDR3 DNA is TGTGCCAGCAGCCAAGGCGGGGCGGGGTATGGCTACACCTTC.

This clone was seen just once. V is TRBV24-1 and J is TRBJ2-1, with 9 positions matching TRBD1. V shed 3 bases and J 8 bases; nucleotides not matched to a gene: 7. The CDR3 consists of 15 residues. CDR1 is KGHDR, CDR2 SFDVKD, per germline. CDR3: CATSDPAGTGYEQFF. The DNA of the CDR3 is TGTGCCACCAGTGATCCGGCCGGGACAGGGTATGAGCAGTTCTTC.

Worth noting for this clone: One junction end disagrees with the germline gene, perhaps due to a read error. Written as DNA, the CDR3 is TGCGCCAGCAGCCAAGACAGCGGACCATCTCTCTTC. Protein product: CASSQDSGPSLF. The gene calls are TRBV4-3 and TRBJ2-1, with D tentatively TRBD2 (5 bases). This CDR3 has 12 amino acids. CDR1 and CDR2 (germline): LGHNA, YSLEER.

This rearrangement joins TRBV5-8 to TRBJ2-7; possible D gene TRBD1, 6 bases. Deletions cut 0 bases from V and 4 bases from J, with 17 bases between. There are 16 residues in the CDR3. The V gene's germline CDR1 is SGHTS and CDR2 YDEGEE. The CDR3 nucleotides are TGTGCCAGCAGCTTGGCCGGGATAAGGGGACAATACGAGCAGTACTTC. Residues: CASSLAGIRGQYEQYF.

The rearrangement joins TRBV7-9 to TRBJ2-6, with no clear D. The V end was cut by 3 bases, the J end by 0 bases, with 15 bases between. This CDR3 has 18 residues. Germline CDR1 reads SEHNR; CDR2 reads FQNEAQ (reference sequence). The CDR3 DNA reads TGTGCCAGCAGCTTTAACTCACCTCGAAGCTCTGGGGCCAACGTCCTGACTTTC. Translation gives CASSFNSPRSSGANVLTF.

V and J are TRBV5-1 and TRBJ1-2; 12 nucleotides agree with TRBD1. The V and J ends lost 4 bases and 7 bases, in that order; junction bases with no gene match: 5. This CDR3 has 14 residues. From germline, CDR1 is SGHRS and CDR2 YFSETQ. The CDR3 is CASSEGQGAPGYTF. The CDR3 DNA follows: TGCGCCAGCAGCGAGGGACAGGGGGCGCCTGGCTACACCTTC.

The rearrangement links TRBV19 to TRBJ1-2, with D uncertain. The V end was cut by 6 bases, the J end by 1 base, with 9 bases between. Germline V gene data show CDR1 as LNHDA and CDR2 as SQIVND (reference sequence). This CDR3 is 13 amino acids long. The CDR3 protein is CASRSEGNYGYTF. CDR3 nucleotide sequence: TGTGCCAGTAGATCCGAGGGTAACTATGGCTACACCTTC.

The chain employs TRBV20-1 and TRBJ2-5, with a weak D call TRBD2 (5 bases). CDR1 DFQATT and CDR2 SNEGSKA come from the germline V gene (reference sequence). V was cut by 3 bases and J by 1 base, with 21 bases left in between. The CDR3 loop spans 17 amino acids. The CDR3 bases are TGCAGTGCTAGTCACTCAACGCAGCGGTCGACCCAAGAGACCCAGTACTTC. The encoded protein is CSASHSTQRSTQETQYF.

Worth noting for this clone: Within the sample, other DNA sequences also encode this same CDR3. The chain is built from TRBV6-5 and TRBJ1-5, with D tentatively TRBD1 (5 bases). The germline V gene has CDR1 MNHEY and CDR2 SVGAGI. Trimming took off 8 bases at V and 0 bases at J, with 8 bases between the two ends. CDR3 length equals 13 residues. The CDR3: CASGGNSNQPQHF. The CDR3 DNA is TGTGCCAGCGGGGGGAATAGCAATCAGCCCCAGCATTTT.

The rearrangement links TRBV10-3 to TRBJ1-5; a weak D match, TRBD1 (6 bases). The CDR3 contains 15 residues. CDR1 is ENHRY and CDR2 is SYGVKD in the germline V gene. V lost 3 bases to trimming and J lost 3 bases, with 12 bases between them. As DNA, the CDR3 is TGTGCCATCAGTGAAGGGCAGGGGTACAATCAGCCCCAGCATTTT. This translates into CAISEGQGYNQPQHF.

CDR3 residues: CAWIAAGGQETQYF. CDR3 nucleotide sequence: TGTGCCTGGATCGCAGCGGGAGGGCAAGAGACCCAGTACTTC. The V and J genes are TRBV30 and TRBJ2-5; 10 bases map to TRBD2. CDR1 is GTSNPN and CDR2 is SVGIG in the germline V gene (reference sequence). J lost 2 bases, V lost 4 bases, and 4 bases had no gene match. The CDR3 consists of 14 residues.

This sequence joins TRBV7-3 and TRBJ2-1; a weak D match, TRBD2 (5 bases). Trimming removed 4 bases from V and 8 bases from J, with 15 bases in between. The CDR3 extends over 14 amino acids. Looked up from germline, CDR1 is SGHTA and CDR2 is FQGTGA. The CDR3 coding sequence is TGTGCCAGCAGCTCCGGACTCGCTTCCCATGAGCAGTTCTTC. This encodes CASSSGLASHEQFF.

The genes are TRBV2 and TRBJ2-3, with D unresolved. V gave up 5 bases and J gave up 2 bases, with 5 bases separating them. This CDR3 is built from 12 residues. Germline V gene sequence: CDR1 SNHLY, CDR2 FYNNEI. The CDR3: CASSFYTDTQYF. CDR3 in DNA: TGTGCCAGCAGTTTTTACACAGATACGCAGTATTTT.

V gene TRBV5-6 combines with J gene TRBJ2-3, with D perhaps matching TRBD2 (7 bases). V was trimmed by 3 bases and J by 8 bases, leaving 10 bases between them. Per the germline V gene, CDR1 is SGHDT and CDR2 is YYEEEE. This CDR3 contains 12 residues. DNA of the CDR3: TGTGCCAGCAGCTGGGAGGGGGTTACGCAGTATTTT. It codes for CASSWEGVTQYF.

V is TRBV4-1 and J is TRBJ1-1, with TRBD1 matching 7 bases. This CDR3 is 17 amino acids long. CDR1 is MGHRA and CDR2 is YSYEKL in the germline V gene. V was clipped by 3 bases and J by 3 bases; unmatched bases: 13. The CDR3 bases are TGCGCCAGCAGCCAGCGGGCCCCCGGGACAGTGTACACTGAAGCTTTCTTT. It specifies CASSQRAPGTVYTEAFF.

This clone was detected once. J is TRBJ2-5 and V is TRBV6-2 or TRBV6-3; 8 bases agree with TRBD1. Germline trimming cut 4 bases from V and 3 bases from J; bases unmatched to any gene: 4. In germline, CDR1 is MNHEY, CDR2 SVGEGT. CDR3 length equals 14 residues. CDR3 sequence: CASSLRTGKETQYF. The CDR3 region has the DNA TGTGCCAGCAGTTTAAGGACAGGGAAAGAGACCCAGTACTTC.

The V call is TRBV5-4, the J call TRBJ2-7; TRBD2 agrees at 7 bases. Germline loops: CDR1 SGHNT, CDR2 YYREEE (reference sequence). J was trimmed by 7 bases and V by 2 bases; bases with no gene match: 9. CDR3 length equals 14 residues. The CDR3 spells CASSFGGGEQEQYF. In nucleotides, the CDR3 is TGTGCCAGCAGCTTTGGGGGAGGGGAGCAAGAGCAGTACTTC.

This rearrangement joins TRBV4-1 to TRBJ2-3; TRBD2 matches at 9 bases. The CDR3 has 18 amino acids. Germline assignment: CDR1 MGHRA and CDR2 YSYEKL. V lost 4 bases to trimming and J lost 2 bases; unmatched junction nucleotides: 13. This CDR3 reads CASSPILRRGGVTDTQYF. CDR3 DNA: TGCGCCAGCAGCCCAATATTGCGGCGGGGGGGAGTCACAGATACGCAGTATTTT.

This clone showed up just a few times. The gene calls are TRBV7-9 and TRBJ1-1; TRBD1 is a possible D gene (6 bases). The length of the CDR3 is 14 residues. The ends were cut back, 2 bases at V and 8 bases at J, with 15 bases in the middle. Germline V gene lookup returns CDR1 SEHNR and CDR2 FQNEAQ (reference sequence). The CDR3: CASSLTQGIPEAFF. The CDR3 DNA follows: TGTGCCAGCAGCTTAACACAGGGTATCCCAGAAGCTTTCTTT.